Listed here are 7 T cell receptor beta chains from one sample, sequenced in a study of T cells in localized non-small cell lung cancer. Produced via immunoSEQ multiplex PCR; TCRdb's table is partial and in-frame only. Of 10,000 to 15,000 clones in the sample, more than 75% were seen once. Specimen: peripheral blood, collected before any cancer treatment. These receptors were obtained from an older male donor with stage I lung adenocarcinoma.

This clone was recorded only once. The chain carries TRBV19 and TRBJ2-7, with 8 bases lining up with TRBD1. With 4 bases clipped from V and 5 bases from J, the junction kept 7 bases outside the gene matches. Germline assignment: CDR1 LNHDA and CDR2 SQIVND (reference sequence). The CDR3 consists of 14 residues. CDR3 nucleotide sequence: TGTGCCAGTAGTACCGGACAGGGTTGGGACGAGCAGTACTTC. As protein: CASSTGQGWDEQYF.

The rearrangement joins TRBV2 to TRBJ2-7; possibly TRBD2 for D (5 bases). The germline V and J ends were trimmed by 2 bases and 6 bases, with 11 bases remaining between them. The CDR3 is 13 residues long. Germline values: CDR1 SNHLY, CDR2 FYNNEI. The CDR3 DNA is TGTGCCAGCAGTGAAAGCCACGGAGGCGAGCAGTACTTC. This sequence encodes CASSESHGGEQYF.

Turning to this clone: Mismatch with germline at one junction end may stem from a read error. The chain employs TRBV5-6 and TRBJ1-4, with D possibly TRBD1 on 6 matching bases. Germline V gives CDR1 SGHDT, CDR2 YYEEEE. There are 15 residues in the CDR3. The CDR3 DNA is TGTGCCAGCAGATTGGGGGGCGGGAGCGATGAAAAACTGTTTTTT. It translates to CASRLGGGSDEKLFF. Supplemented by reference TRBV5-6 and TRBJ1-4, the full variable domain reads DAGVTQSPTHLIKTRGQQVTLRCSPKSGHDTVSWYQQALGQGPQFIFQYYEEEERQRGNFPDRFSGHQFPNYSSELNVNALLLGDSALYLCASRLGGGSDEKLFFGSGTQLSVL.

The V and J genes are TRBV6-1 and TRBJ2-7; 10 positions match TRBD2. Trimming removed 6 bases from V and 3 bases from J; junction bases left unmatched: 2. CDR1 and CDR2 from the germline V gene are MNHNS and SASEGT. CDR3 size: 13 residues. DNA of the CDR3: TGTGCCAGCAGCGTAGCGGGGGGCTACGAGCAGTACTTC. Protein product: CASSVAGGYEQYF.

This chain uses TRBV2 with TRBJ1-3; D unresolved. V dropped 6 bases and J dropped 0 bases, with 18 bases sitting between them. The CDR3 contains 17 residues. Germline lookup yields CDR1 SNHLY and CDR2 FYNNEI. CDR3 residues: CASRLRRSTSSGNTIYF. CDR3 DNA: TGTGCCAGCAGGTTGCGGAGATCCACAAGCTCTGGAAACACCATATATTTT.

The chain couples TRBV5-1 to TRBJ2-1; the match to TRBD2 covers 7 bases. CDR3 size: 15 residues. Germline-derived CDR1 and CDR2 are SGHRS and YFSETQ. V was clipped by 2 bases and J by 7 bases; unmatched bases: 9. CDR3 region: CASSFGVTSSNEQFF. CDR3 sequence (DNA): TGCGCCAGCAGCTTCGGGGTGACTAGCTCTAATGAGCAGTTCTTC.

The gene calls are TRBV7-3 and TRBJ2-5, with D possibly matching TRBD2 (6 bases). Germline V gene data show CDR1 as SGHTA and CDR2 as FQGTGA. There are 13 residues in the CDR3. V was pared by 1 base and J by 4 bases, with 7 bases between. DNA of the CDR3: TGTGCCAGCAGCTTAAGGCGGGGAGAGACCCAGTACTTC. It is translated as CASSLRRGETQYF.